Listed below are T cell receptor beta chains from one sample, sequenced in a study of blood T cell repertoires in COVID-19. Only in-frame clones appear in the TCRdb table, and some are missing; sequencing was by immunoSEQ multiplex PCR. The table shows over 200,000 clones, with roughly four fifths occurring only once. The sample was PBMCs or T cells enriched from blood (not recorded which). The receptors stem from a man aged 55 to 70 who had recovered from COVID-19. CDR3s include the opening cysteine and the closing phenylalanine or tryptophan. D genes are given only for firm matches. Rows give clone size only sometimes, using once, few, many, or a class for an expanded clone.

TRBD1	TRBV6-4	NA	TRBJ2-2	CASSPDRSTGELFF	TGTGCCAGCAGCCCGGACAGGTCCACCGGGGAGCTGTTTTTT
TRBD1	TRBV27	NA	TRBJ1-1	CASSSDRGGDEAFF	TGTGCCAGCAGTTCTGACAGGGGGGGAGATGAAGCTTTCTTT
NA	TRBV2	NA	TRBJ1-4	CASSENPITGEKLFF	TGTGCCAGCAGTGAAAATCCTATCACAGGGGAAAAACTGTTTTTT
NA	TRBV6-5	NA	TRBJ2-1	CASSSRYNEQFF	TGTGCCAGCAGCTCCCGCTACAATGAGCAGTTCTTC
NA	TRBV25-1	NA	TRBJ1-4	CASSPAGIEKLFF	TGTGCCAGCAGTCCAGCGGGTATTGAAAAACTGTTTTTT
TRBD1	TRBV2	NA	TRBJ1-2	CASSDRTGNGYTF	TGTGCCAGCAGTGACCGGACAGGGAATGGCTACACCTTC
NA	TRBV28	NA	TRBJ1-5	CASSFPRLPSKPQHF	TGTGCCAGCAGTTTCCCCAGACTTCCCTCCAAGCCCCAGCATTTT
NA	TRBV27	NA	TRBJ2-3	CASSLEPGWDTQYF	TGTGCCAGCAGTTTAGAGCCGGGATGGGATACGCAGTATTTT
NA	TRBV5-1	NA	TRBJ2-3	CASSLPAGQPSTDTQYF	TGCGCCAGCAGCTTGCCGGCGGGACAGCCTAGCACAGATACGCAGTATTTT
NA	TRBV4-3	NA	TRBJ1-2	CASSQDLSGYGYTF	TGCGCCAGCAGCCAAGATCTCTCAGGCTATGGCTACACCTTC
NA	TRBV6-5	NA	TRBJ1-3	CASSPAGVGGNTIYF	TGTGCCAGCAGCCCGGCGGGGGTCGGAGGAAACACCATATATTTT
NA	TRBV11-2	NA	TRBJ1-2	CASSGKDAVGGTF	TGTGCCAGCAGCGGAAAGGACGCGGTCGGGGGCACCTTC
TRBD1	TRBV2	NA	TRBJ1-1	CASREQGADTEAFF	TGTGCCAGCAGGGAACAGGGGGCAGATACTGAAGCTTTCTTT
TRBD1	TRBV6-5	NA	TRBJ1-2	CASKNGGTGYFGYTF	TGTGCCAGCAAAAATGGCGGGACAGGGTATTTCGGCTACACCTTC
TRBD1	TRBV7-2	NA	TRBJ1-4	CASSTRTGLGEKLFF	TGTGCCAGCAGCACCAGGACAGGGTTAGGGGAAAAACTGTTTTTT
NA	TRBV5-1	NA	TRBJ2-7	CASSLDNQGLYEQYF	TGCGCCAGCAGCTTGGATAATCAGGGGCTGTACGAGCAGTACTTC
NA	TRBV7-2	NA	TRBJ1-5	CASSPRGGGGSNQPQHF	TGTGCCAGCAGCCCACGGGGGGGAGGTGGGAGCAATCAGCCCCAGCATTTT
TRBD1	TRBV18	NA	TRBJ1-1	CASSRGQAENTEAFF	TGTGCCAGCTCAAGAGGACAGGCTGAGAACACTGAAGCTTTCTTT
TRBD2	TRBV11-3	once	TRBJ2-1	CASSWRGGREQFF	TGTGCCAGCAGCTGGCGGGGGGGCCGGGAGCAGTTCTTC
NA	TRBV3-1/TRBV3-2	NA	TRBJ2-1	CASSQTAGNNEQFF	TGTGCCAGCAGCCAGACGGCAGGGAACAATGAGCAGTTCTTC
NA	TRBV7-6	NA	TRBJ1-1	CASSPETARNTEAFF	TGTGCCAGCAGCCCTGAGACAGCCCGGAACACTGAAGCTTTCTTT
TRBD2	TRBV13	NA	TRBJ2-3	CASSLNFLAGSTDTQYF	TGTGCCAGCAGCTTAAACTTTCTAGCGGGGAGCACAGATACGCAGTATTTT
TRBD2	TRBV3-1/TRBV3-2	NA	TRBJ2-1	CASSQVLAGGYSYNEQFF	TGTGCCAGCAGCCAGGTACTAGCGGGGGGCTATTCCTACAATGAGCAGTTCTTC
TRBD1	TRBV13	NA	TRBJ1-2	CASSLGQVDYGYTF	TGTGCCAGCAGCTTGGGACAGGTCGACTATGGCTACACCTTC
NA	TRBV18	NA	TRBJ1-4	CASSRQTTNEKLFF	TGTGCCAGCTCACGACAAACAACTAATGAAAAACTGTTTTTT
TRBD1	TRBV15	NA	TRBJ1-1	CATSRGQGGTNTEAFF	TGTGCCACCAGCAGAGGACAGGGGGGAACGAACACTGAAGCTTTCTTT
TRBD1	TRBV7-9	few	TRBJ1-1	CASSTTGSTEAFF	TGTGCCAGCAGCACGACAGGGAGTACTGAAGCTTTCTTT
TRBD1	TRBV11-3	few	TRBJ2-4	CASSIGGSQNIQYF	TGTGCCAGCAGCATAGGGGGCAGCCAAAACATTCAGTACTTC
NA	TRBV5-6	NA	TRBJ2-2	CASSGDTTATGELFF	TGTGCCAGCAGCGGGGACACGACAGCTACCGGGGAGCTGTTTTTT
TRBD1	TRBV7-2	NA	TRBJ2-7	CASSLTSGTAYEQYF	TGTGCCAGCAGCTTAACCTCCGGGACAGCATACGAGCAGTACTTC
NA	TRBV3-1/TRBV3-2	NA	TRBJ1-3	CASSQDAGTRTIYF	TGTGCCAGCAGCCAAGATGCGGGTACTCGCACCATATATTTT
NA	TRBV2	NA	TRBJ2-7	CASRTGTQNYEQYF	TGTGCCAGCAGAACCGGGACACAAAATTACGAGCAGTACTTC
TRBD2	TRBV7-9	once	TRBJ2-2	CASSRTSGGAATGELFF	TGTGCCAGCAGTCGGACTAGCGGGGGGGCGGCCACCGGGGAGCTGTTTTTT
NA	TRBV24-1	once	TRBJ1-2	CATSETGSNYGYTF	TGTGCCACCAGTGAAACCGGGTCTAACTATGGCTACACCTTC
NA	TRBV6-5	NA	TRBJ2-5	CASSPRTAQETQYF	TGTGCCAGCAGTCCCCGGACAGCTCAAGAGACCCAGTACTTC
TRBD2	TRBV18	NA	TRBJ2-6	CASSPLGGAGANVLTF	TGTGCCAGCTCACCCCTCGGGGGGGCTGGGGCCAACGTCCTGACTTTC
NA	TRBV19	NA	TRBJ2-3	CASSGTHTDTQYF	TGTGCCAGTAGTGGCACACACACAGATACGCAGTATTTT
NA	TRBV20-1	NA	TRBJ2-7	CSASLGHHPSYEQYF	TGCAGTGCTAGTTTGGGGCACCATCCTTCCTACGAGCAGTACTTC
TRBD1	TRBV18	NA	TRBJ2-2	CASSPTQGADTGELFF	TGTGCCAGCTCACCAACGCAGGGGGCGGACACCGGGGAGCTGTTTTTT
NA	TRBV10-3	NA	TRBJ1-2	CASNPSRDTPNYGYTF	TGTGCCTCCAACCCGTCCCGGGACACTCCTAACTATGGCTACACCTTC
NA	TRBV5-6	once	TRBJ2-7	CASSFPGLRSEQYF	TGTGCCAGCAGCTTTCCAGGGCTGAGGTCCGAGCAGTACTTC
NA	TRBV2	NA	TRBJ1-6	CASSERTPYNSPLHF	TGTGCCAGCAGTGAACGCACACCCTATAATTCACCCCTCCACTTT
TRBD1	TRBV19	NA	TRBJ1-2	CASSIPGGDYGYTF	TGTGCCAGTAGTATCCCAGGGGGAGACTATGGCTACACCTTC
TRBD1	TRBV19	NA	TRBJ2-1	CATRQGFYNEQFF	TGTGCCACTAGACAGGGATTCTACAATGAGCAGTTCTTC
TRBD2	TRBV15	NA	TRBJ2-3	CATKGLAGGTDTQYF	TGTGCCACCAAGGGACTAGCGGGGGGCACAGATACGCAGTATTTT
TRBD1	TRBV2	NA	TRBJ2-1	CASIPRWTGFNEQFF	TGTGCCAGCATCCCCCGGTGGACAGGATTCAATGAGCAGTTCTTC
NA	TRBV29-1	NA	TRBJ1-2	CSVEDRSDGGYTF	TGCAGCGTTGAAGATCGGAGTGATGGAGGCTACACCTTC
TRBD1	TRBV6-5	NA	TRBJ1-2	CASKPTGAYGYTF	TGTGCCAGCAAGCCGACAGGGGCCTATGGCTACACCTTC
TRBD1	TRBV19	few	TRBJ1-1	CASSSTGDSEAFF	TGTGCCAGTAGTTCAACAGGGGACTCTGAAGCTTTCTTT
TRBD1	TRBV29-1	NA	TRBJ2-7	CSVEVGTGGAEQYF	TGCAGCGTTGAAGTCGGGACAGGGGGCGCCGAGCAGTACTTC
TRBD1	TRBV10-3	NA	TRBJ2-1	CAISTTGTERDNEQFF	TGTGCCATCAGTACAACCGGGACAGAAAGAGACAATGAGCAGTTCTTC
TRBD1	TRBV19	once	TRBJ1-5	CASTAGTGGNQPQHF	TGTGCCAGTACCGCGGGGACAGGGGGGAATCAGCCCCAGCATTTT
NA	TRBV3-1/TRBV3-2	once	TRBJ1-2	CASSARPGGYGYTF	TGTGCCAGCAGCGCCCGGCCCGGGGGGTATGGCTACACCTTC
NA	TRBV11-3	few	TRBJ1-3	CASSFRAGGTGNTIYF	TGTGCCAGCAGCTTCCGCGCGGGAGGGACTGGAAACACCATATATTTT
NA	TRBV4-2	NA	TRBJ2-7	CASSQDGQNYEQYF	TGTGCCAGCAGCCAAGATGGGCAGAACTACGAGCAGTACTTC
TRBD2	TRBV18	NA	TRBJ2-3	CASSPRLAGTTDTQYF	TGTGCCAGCTCACCTCGACTAGCGGGGACAACAGATACGCAGTATTTT
TRBD1	TRBV29-1	NA	TRBJ2-5	CSVDARDSQETQYF	TGCAGCGTCGACGCTAGGGACAGCCAAGAGACCCAGTACTTC
NA	TRBV19	NA	TRBJ1-5	CASSMGGVMGNQPQHF	TGTGCCAGTAGTATGGGGGGGGTGATGGGTAATCAGCCCCAGCATTTT
NA	TRBV6-5	NA	TRBJ1-5	CASSSLQGRNQPQHF	TGTGCCAGCAGTTCGCTTCAGGGTCGGAATCAGCCCCAGCATTTT